This record covers a single T cell receptor beta chain. Its specificity is unknown. The data derive from a study of blood T cells in healthy people across ages. Whole-study results and caveats: Calculation of diversity from one million T cells yielded estimates considered to be underestimates.

Combining a sample-barcoded 5' primer with a J-beta primer mix, a second PCR ran for about 7 to 11 cycles. TCRdb reanalysed the 5' RACE reads using MiXCR and keeps one entry per CDR3 protein. The profile shows around 1.5 million distinct CDR3 sequences, around two fifths of them singletons. The source is a woman aged 18-29 years in good health. Input material: blood.

This CDR3 is CASSLTSGKTTDTQYF. CDR3 in DNA: TGTGCCAGCAGCTTGACTAGCGGGAAGACCACGGATACGCAGTATTTT. The chain combines TRBV7-9 with TRBJ2-3; 11 positions agree with TRBD2. The germline gives CDR1 SEHNR, CDR2 FQNEAQ (reference sequence). J lost 6 bases, V lost 3 bases, and 8 bases had no gene match. This CDR3 has 16 residues.